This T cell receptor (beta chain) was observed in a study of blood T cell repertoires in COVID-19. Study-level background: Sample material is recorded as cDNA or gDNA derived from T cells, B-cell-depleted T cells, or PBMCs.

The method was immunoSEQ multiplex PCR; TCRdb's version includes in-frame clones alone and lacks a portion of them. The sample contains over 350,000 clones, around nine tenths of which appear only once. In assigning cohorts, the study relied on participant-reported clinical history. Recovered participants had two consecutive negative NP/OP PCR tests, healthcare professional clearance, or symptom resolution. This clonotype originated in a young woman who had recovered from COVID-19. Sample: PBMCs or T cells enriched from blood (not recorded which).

The CDR3 protein is CASSSQGLDEAFF. The CDR3 DNA reads TGTGCCAGCAGCTCACAGGGGCTAGATGAAGCTTTCTTT. The chain carries TRBV7-9 and TRBJ1-1; 7 positions agree with TRBD1. The CDR3 has 13 residues. V lost 4 bases and J lost 7; bases outside the gene matches: 6. Germline V gene lookup returns CDR1 SEHNR and CDR2 FQNEAQ (reference sequence).